This T cell receptor (beta chain) was recorded in a study of Graves' ophthalmopathy and Graves' hyperthyroidism. Amplifying from RNA transcripts, the study obtained TCR beta CDR3 regions. The first-round RT-PCR employed HTBI primers together with the Qiagen OneStep RT-PCR kit. A multiplex PCR was then performed as the second round. From the multiplex PCR reads, TCRdb called clonotypes with MiXCR, one entry per CDR3 protein. The repertoire holds 360,000 or so distinct CDR3 sequences, with approximately 20% as singletons. Each donor who had ophthalmopathy showed moderate-to-severe activity, a CAS of ≥3, a NOSPECS of ≥4, and a duration under 3 months. V lost 5 bases to trimming and J lost 2 bases; unmatched junction nucleotides: 6. The CDR3 loop spans 15 amino acids. CDR1 is MNHEY and CDR2 is SVGEGT in the germline V gene. Findings and caveats of the study: A 13-signature model separated ophthalmopathy from stable hyperthyroidism, approximately 87% sensitivity, roughly 81% specificity. Most thyroid clonotypes with frequency above 0.001 were detected in blood too. The model flagged ophthalmopathy progression at 65% to 71% sensitivity and 72% to 85% specificity.

This clonotype was picked up many times. The antigen is undetermined. The sequence came from a woman in her late teens or twenties with Graves' ophthalmopathy. The chain uses TRBV6-2 or TRBV6-3 and TRBJ2-5; TRBD1 aligns across 9 bases. The source material was peripheral blood. CDR3 amino acids: CASSKTGGRQETQYF. DNA for the CDR3: TGTGCCAGCAGTAAAACAGGGGGCCGTCAAGAGACCCAGTACTTC.